The 17 T cell receptor beta chains given below trace back to one sample, sequenced in a study of OX40 agonist ivuxolimab in advanced cancers. The receptor library was made with the immunoSEQ multiplex PCR assay. As stored in TCRdb, this immuneACCESS dataset retains in-frame rearrangements with V and J assigned. A fraction of the clones does not appear; measured against another copy, unresolved V genes explain less than half of the discrepancy, and the remainder lacks a known reason. In this sample the table shows around 60,000 clones, more than 80% of which occur a single time. Around 2% of the sample is held by the ten biggest clonotypes. This specimen consisted of CD4+ or CD8+ T cells sorted from blood, obtained in a trial of the OX40 agonist ivuxolimab. The source is an adult with an advanced solid tumor such as melanoma, head and neck, liver or kidney cancer.

This chain uses TRBV19 with TRBJ2-7; possibly TRBD2 for D (5 bases). Deletions cut 6 bases from V and 4 bases from J, with 13 bases between. The CDR3 sequence is 13 residues long. The germline gives CDR1 LNHDA, CDR2 SQIVND (reference sequence). CDR3 protein: CASSETTEYEQYF. CDR3 nucleotides: TGTGCCAGTAGCGAGACTACCGAATACGAGCAGTACTTC.

This clone was seen once. This chain joins TRBV5-6 and TRBJ1-1; a weak D match, TRBD1 (5 bases). There are 14 residues in the CDR3. The V end lost 3 bases, the J end lost 1 base, and 10 bases lay between the germline ends. The V gene's germline CDR1 is SGHDT and CDR2 YYEEEE. Written as DNA, the CDR3 is TGTGCCAGCAGCTGGGGGACGGAGAACACTGAAGCTTTCTTT. Protein: CASSWGTENTEAFF.

This clone came up once. V gene TRBV20-1 combines with J gene TRBJ1-1; D is unclear. CDR1 is DFQATT and CDR2 is SNEGSKA in the germline V gene (reference sequence). The CDR3 extends over 11 amino acids. With 5 bases removed from V and 5 bases from J, the gap between germline ends came to 9 bases. CDR3 in DNA: TGCAGTGCTTCCACTGGGACTGAAGCTTTCTTT. Translated: CSASTGTEAFF.

This clone was counted once. The chain combines TRBV11-1 with TRBJ2-5, with unresolved D. Trimming cost V 4 bases and J 2 bases, with 8 bases left between them. CDR3 size: 13 residues. The V gene's germline CDR1 is SGHAT and CDR2 FQDESV (reference sequence). The chain's CDR3 is CASSSTVQETQYF. The CDR3, as DNA: TGTGCCAGCAGCTCAACCGTACAAGAGACCCAGTACTTC.

The chain couples TRBV5-6 to TRBJ2-2, with TRBD2 matching 10 bases. CDR1 is SGHDT, CDR2 YYEEEE, per germline. The V and J ends lost 4 bases and 1 base, in that order; junction bases with no gene match: 4. CDR3 length: 16 amino acids. The DNA of the CDR3 is TGTGCCAGCAGCCGTTCTAGCGGGAGGAACACCGGGGAGCTGTTTTTT. This sequence encodes CASSRSSGRNTGELFF.

This clone was seen only a few times. The V call is TRBV7-9, the J call TRBJ2-2; 9 nucleotides line up with TRBD1. CDR1 and CDR2 from the germline V gene are SEHNR and FQNEAQ (reference sequence). CDR3 length equals 16 residues. V was pared by 1 base and J by 6 bases, with 6 bases of the junction left unmatched. CDR3 bases: TGTGCCAGCAGCTTAGTTCCGGGACAGGGATCCGGGGAGCTGTTTTTT. Amino acids: CASSLVPGQGSGELFF.

This clone was detected once. This sequence joins TRBV15 and TRBJ2-3, with TRBD2 matching over 11 bases. The CDR3 extends over 16 amino acids. Germline V gene data show CDR1 as LNHNV and CDR2 as YYDKDF (reference sequence). V gave up 0 bases and J gave up 7 bases; unmatched junction bases: 6. CDR3: CATSRDRTSGRYTQYF. The CDR3, as DNA: TGTGCCACCAGCAGAGATCGAACTAGCGGGAGATATACGCAGTATTTT.

The V call is TRBV5-5, the J call TRBJ2-2, with a weak D call TRBD1 (5 bases). This CDR3 contains 14 residues. V dropped 4 bases and J dropped 5 bases, with 12 bases sitting between them. The germline gives CDR1 SGHKS, CDR2 YYEKEE (reference sequence). DNA for the CDR3: TGTGCCAGCAGCACCCGCCGACAGACCGGGGAGCTGTTTTTT. Protein: CASSTRRQTGELFF.

The DNA of the CDR3 is TGTGCCATCAGCCCCCGGACAGGGGGCACAGATACGCAGTATTTT. Encoded protein: CAISPRTGGTDTQYF. V is TRBV10-3 and J is TRBJ2-3, with TRBD1 matching 9 bases. The CDR3 is 15 residues long. Looked up from germline, CDR1 is ENHRY and CDR2 is SYGVKD. V trimming: 6 bases; J trimming: 1 base; junction bases outside the gene matches: 5.

The rearrangement uses TRBV7-9 and TRBJ2-1; 13 nucleotides agree with TRBD2. The J segment lost 0 bases and the V segment lost 5 bases, leaving 4 bases of the junction unmatched. Germline V CDR1 and CDR2: SEHNR, FQNEAQ (reference sequence). CDR3 length: 17 amino acids. In nucleotides, the CDR3 is TGTGCCAGCAGCAGGACTAGCGGGAGTGTCTCCTACAATGAGCAGTTCTTC. Amino acids: CASSRTSGSVSYNEQFF.

The count of this clone is one. The J gene is TRBJ2-3, the V gene TRBV19; 7 bases align to TRBD2. The CDR3 is 16 residues long. Germline trimming cut 2 bases from V and 3 bases from J; bases unmatched to any gene: 8. From germline, CDR1 is LNHDA and CDR2 SQIVND (reference sequence). The CDR3 here is CASSITGGSLTDTQYF. CDR3 sequence (DNA): TGTGCCAGTAGTATAACAGGCGGGAGTTTAACAGATACGCAGTATTTT.

V gene TRBV5-1 combines with J gene TRBJ1-2; D remains unclear. The CDR3 runs to 14 residues. Trimming pared 4 bases from V and 0 bases from J, leaving 10 bases between. The germline gives CDR1 SGHRS, CDR2 YFSETQ. The CDR3 nucleotides read TGCGCCAGCAGCAAACCCGACCCTAACTATGGCTACACCTTC. Translated: CASSKPDPNYGYTF.

This chain links TRBV6-6 with TRBJ1-5; D gene unclear. Germline assignment: CDR1 MNHNY and CDR2 SVGAGI (reference sequence). With 6 bases removed from V and 0 bases from J, the gap between germline ends came to 9 bases. The CDR3 length is 14 residues. The CDR3 reads CASRGITSNQPQHF. CDR3 DNA: TGTGCCAGCAGGGGGATTACTAGCAATCAGCCCCAGCATTTT.

This clone appeared a single time. The V gene is TRBV4-3, the J gene TRBJ1-2, with D possibly being TRBD1 (6 bases). V was cut by 3 bases and J by 2 bases, with 13 bases left in between. CDR3 size: 15 residues. Germline V gene sequence: CDR1 LGHNA, CDR2 YSLEER. CDR3 nucleotide sequence: TGCGCCAGCAGCCAGACGGGGGGGCGGAACTATGGCTACACCTTC. Amino acid sequence: CASSQTGGRNYGYTF.

V usage is TRBV29-1 and J usage is TRBJ2-7, with D perhaps TRBD2 (5 bases). CDR3 length: 11 amino acids. Germline V gives CDR1 SQVTM, CDR2 ANQGSEA. V lost 4 bases to trimming and J lost 1 base, with 5 bases between them. CDR3 protein: CSVGESYEQYF. In DNA form, the CDR3 reads TGCAGCGTTGGGGAGTCCTACGAGCAGTACTTC.

J is TRBJ2-1 and V is TRBV5-1; the D gene is possibly TRBD2 (5 bases). V gave up 2 bases and J gave up 3 bases, with 12 bases separating them. CDR3 length equals 15 residues. Per the germline V gene, CDR1 is SGHRS and CDR2 is YFSETQ. The CDR3: CASSFLSGLYNEQFF. The CDR3 coding sequence is TGCGCCAGCAGCTTTTTGAGCGGTCTCTACAATGAGCAGTTCTTC.

This clone appeared a single time. The V call is TRBV5-1, the J call TRBJ2-3; D unresolved. Trimming pared 2 bases from V and 2 bases from J, leaving 9 bases between. The CDR3 runs 14 residues. Germline CDR1 reads SGHRS; CDR2 reads YFSETQ. The CDR3 DNA reads as TGCGCCAGCAGCTTACCCCCGACCACAGATACGCAGTATTTT. Translating it yields CASSLPPTTDTQYF.